The 27 T cell receptor beta chains reported below all come from one sample, sequenced in a study of blood T cells in healthy people across ages. The use of a sample-barcoded 5' primer and a J-beta primer mix characterized a second PCR of roughly 7 to 11 cycles. Using its own MiXCR run on the 5' RACE reads, TCRdb lists one record per CDR3 protein. The sample lists some 930,000 distinct CDR3 sequences, roughly 28% occurring once. These data were also reused for a study on T cells of mothers and their children.

The sample was blood. Receptors originate from a woman in her thirties or forties in good health.

Remarks on this clonotype: A much larger clone sits a single nucleotide away, making a read error possible. The J gene is TRBJ1-6, the V gene TRBV4-3; D gene uncertain. This CDR3 has 12 amino acids. The V gene's germline CDR1 is LGHNA and CDR2 YSLEER. CDR3 sequence reads: CASSQRNLPLHF. The CDR3 coding sequence is TGCGCCAGCAGCCAAAGAAATTTACCCCTCCACTTT.

This chain links TRBV7-2 with TRBJ2-7; D may be TRBD1 (6 bases). The CDR3 length is 15 residues. The V end was cut by 4 bases, the J end by 2 bases, with 15 bases between. CDR1 and CDR2 (germline): SGHTA, FQGNSA. CDR3 DNA sequence: TGTGCCAGCAGCTCACAGGGCCCCCCGGCCTACGAGCAGTACTTC. Protein sequence: CASSSQGPPAYEQYF.

The V and J genes are TRBV29-1 and TRBJ2-3; D may be TRBD2 (6 bases). Trimming took 5 bases from V and 3 from J, leaving 15 bases between them. Germline values: CDR1 SQVTM, CDR2 ANQGSEA. The CDR3 covers 14 residues. CDR3 loop: CSVSPRRGTDTQYF. In DNA form, the CDR3 reads TGCAGCGTTTCCCCCCGGCGGGGAACAGATACGCAGTATTTT.

This clonotype came up many times. The rearrangement uses TRBV28 and TRBJ1-2; D gene ambiguous. The germline gives CDR1 MDHEN, CDR2 SYDVKM. The CDR3 is 11 amino acids. V lost 9 bases to trimming and J lost 0 bases, with 5 bases between them. The CDR3 DNA is TGTGCCAGTAGGGCTAACTATGGCTACACCTTC. Amino acid sequence: CASRANYGYTF.

The V gene is TRBV2, the J gene TRBJ1-5, with 8 bases fitting TRBD1. This CDR3 is built from 16 residues. From germline, CDR1 is SNHLY and CDR2 FYNNEI. Unmatched junction bases numbered 8, after V lost 5 bases and J lost 2 bases. CDR3 protein: CASSQQQTGGNQPQHF. The CDR3 region has the DNA TGTGCCAGCAGTCAACAACAGACAGGGGGCAATCAGCCCCAGCATTTT.

This clonotype was found many times. In DNA, the CDR3 is TGTGCCAGCAACCAGGGACAGGGGTCTGACGAGCAGTACTTC. It translates to CASNQGQGSDEQYF. This chain links TRBV9 with TRBJ2-7; TRBD1 matches at 10 bases. The length of the CDR3 is 14 residues. Germline assignment: CDR1 SGDLS and CDR2 YYNGEE. The V and J ends lost 6 bases and 5 bases, in that order; junction bases with no gene match: 8.

CDR3 sequence: CASSLAAGSYNSPLHF. The DNA of the CDR3 is TGTGCCAGCAGTTTAGCGGCGGGGTCCTATAATTCACCCCTCCACTTT. The gene calls are TRBV12-3 or TRBV12-4 and TRBJ1-6; no firm D call. Trimming shortened V by 0 bases and J by 1 base, and 7 bases separated the two germline ends. The CDR3 is made up of 16 amino acids.

This clonotype showed up many times. The chain recombines TRBV10-3 with TRBJ2-3; 11 bases are shared with TRBD2. The CDR3 contains 15 residues. Germline loops: CDR1 ENHRY, CDR2 SYGVKD. Trimming at V came to 1 base and at J to 4 bases, leaving 1 base not matched to a gene. The CDR3 loop is CAISELAGGPDTQYF. DNA of the CDR3: TGTGCCATCAGTGAGTTAGCGGGGGGGCCAGATACGCAGTATTTT.

Note on this clonotype: One base away lies a much larger clone, so this may be a sequencing read error. In DNA form, the CDR3 reads TGTGCCACGAGGGGCCGCACAGATACGCAGTATTTT. This gives the protein CATRGRTDTQYF. The chain couples TRBV5-6 to TRBJ2-3; D assignment may be TRBD1 or TRBD2 (5 bases each). Germline V gives CDR1 SGHDT, CDR2 YYEEEE. This CDR3 region has 12 residues. V lost 9 bases, J lost 1 base, and 9 bases lay in between.

This clonotype was recorded many times. J is TRBJ2-1 and V is TRBV29-1; 10 bases fit TRBD2. The CDR3 spans 13 residues. V shed 7 bases and J 9 bases; nucleotides not matched to a gene: 9. Germline loops: CDR1 SQVTM, CDR2 ANQGSEA. CDR3: CSASGTSVGEQFF. Written as DNA, the CDR3 is TGCAGCGCCTCCGGGACTAGCGTGGGTGAGCAGTTCTTC.

The V call is TRBV29-1, the J call TRBJ2-2, with 7 bases that match TRBD1. J was trimmed by 1 base and V by 7 bases; bases with no gene match: 9. The CDR3 runs 15 residues. Germline-derived CDR1 and CDR2 are SQVTM and ANQGSEA. The CDR3 bases are TGCAGCGCTGACCTGGGACAGCAGAACACCGGGGAGCTGTTTTTT. Its translation is CSADLGQQNTGELFF.

In regard to this clonotype: This may come from a read error, since a much larger clone is one base off. V and J are TRBV4-3 and TRBJ2-3; D is perhaps TRBD1 (5 bases). CDR1 and CDR2 (germline): LGHNA, YSLEER. CDR3 length: 13 residues. CDR3 nucleotides: TGCGCCGGCAGCCAAGACAGTACAGATACGCAGTATTTT. Encoded protein: CAGSQDSTDTQYF.

Remarks on this clonotype: A read error may explain this, as a much larger clone is one base away. This chain uses TRBV20-1 with TRBJ1-2; 7 bases match TRBD1. Germline CDR1 DFQATT, CDR2 SNEGSKA (reference sequence). V was clipped by 5 bases and J by 4 bases; unmatched bases: 7. This CDR3 region has 13 residues. The CDR3 is CSARQGSRYGYTF. The CDR3 DNA reads TGCAGTGCTCGACAGGGCTCGCGCTATGGCTACACCTTC.

This clonotype has a handful of counts. A much larger clone lies one base from this, so it may be a read error. The chain joins TRBV7-2 to TRBJ2-5, with D tentatively TRBD1 (5 bases). V shed 5 bases and J shed 7 bases, with 11 bases lying between them. This CDR3 contains 12 residues. CDR1 and CDR2 (germline): SGHTA, FQGNSA. For the CDR3, the DNA is TGTACCAGCAGCCGAGAAACAGGGACCCAGTACTTC. Its translation is CTSSRETGTQYF. Full variable domain (missing parts from reference TRBV7-2 and TRBJ2-5): GAGVSQSPSNKVTEKGKDVELRCDPISGHTALYWYRQSLGQGLEFLIYFQGNSAPDKSGLPSDRFSAERTGGSVSTLTIQRTQQEDSAVYLCTSSRETGTQYFGPGTRLLVL.

Concerning this clonotype: A read error may explain this, as a much larger clone is one base away. The chain joins TRBV6-2 or TRBV6-3 to TRBJ1-1, with TRBD1 as a possible D gene (5 bases). CDR3 length: 12 amino acids. Between the trimmed V and J ends, which lost 6 bases and 5 bases, there was a span of 10 bases. Per the germline V gene, CDR1 is MNHEY and CDR2 is SVGEGT. The chain's CDR3 is CASSPWGTEAFF. The CDR3 nucleotides are TGTGCCAGCAGCCCATGGGGGACTGAAGCTTTCTTT.

There are a few counts of this clonotype. The rearrangement links TRBV15 to TRBJ1-2; 9 bases are shared with TRBD1. There are 16 residues in the CDR3. The germline V gene has CDR1 LNHNV and CDR2 YYDKDF (reference sequence). V was clipped by 0 bases and J by 8 bases; unmatched bases: 10. The CDR3 bases are TGTGCCACCAGCAGAGATAGGTCACAGGGGGCGAGGGGCTACACCTTC. Protein sequence: CATSRDRSQGARGYTF.

Details on this clonotype: As the CDR3 is not closed by the conserved phenylalanine or tryptophan, this likely results from a read error. The chain uses TRBV6-6 and TRBJ1-5, with 7 nucleotides matching TRBD1. CDR1 MNHNY and CDR2 SVGAGI come from the germline V gene (reference sequence). Trimming removed 6 bases from V and 5 bases from J; junction bases left unmatched: 16. This CDR3 has 17 amino acids. DNA of the CDR3: TGTGCCAGCAGCAGCCTGGACAGGACGGTTAAGGATCAGCCCCAGCATTTG. Its protein is CASSSLDRTVKDQPQHL.

The chain carries TRBV7-3 and TRBJ1-3, with a weak D call TRBD1 (6 bases). The length of the CDR3 is 14 residues. Germline V CDR1 and CDR2: SGHTA, FQGTGA. Trimming stripped 5 bases from V and 2 bases from J, with 10 bases between. CDR3 residues: CASSEGVPGNTIYF. DNA for the CDR3: TGTGCCAGCAGCGAGGGGGTACCTGGAAACACCATATATTTT.

Concerning this clonotype itself: At one end, the junction sequence differs from germline, possibly due to a read error. The chain carries TRBV5-4 and TRBJ2-7; 7 nucleotides agree with TRBD1. CDR1 SGHNT and CDR2 YYREEE come from the germline V gene (reference sequence). CDR3 length equals 13 residues. The CDR3 region is CAGSSGTAYEQYF. The CDR3 nucleotides read TGTGCCGGCAGCTCCGGGACAGCCTACGAGCAGTACTTC.

In this sample, this clonotype turned up many times. The V call is TRBV12-5, the J call TRBJ2-1; D is ambiguous. Germline CDR1 and CDR2: LGHNT and FRNRAP. V was pared by 0 bases and J by 7 bases, with 1 base between. The CDR3 spans 11 residues. The CDR3 spells CASGLVNEQFF. For the CDR3, the DNA is TGTGCTAGTGGTTTGGTGAATGAGCAGTTCTTC.

Only a few counts were recorded for this clonotype. The chain recombines TRBV5-1 with TRBJ1-4; perhaps TRBD1 as D (6 bases). The germline V gene has CDR1 SGHRS and CDR2 YFSETQ. The CDR3 totals 14 residues. The V gene lost 5 bases and the J gene lost 4 bases, with 12 bases spanning the gap. The CDR3 loop is CASSRTASNEKLFF. CDR3 nucleotides: TGCGCCAGCAGTCGGACAGCGAGTAATGAAAAACTGTTTTTT. Full variable domain (remainder filled in from reference TRBV5-1 and TRBJ1-4): KAGVTQTPRYLIKTRGQQVTLSCSPISGHRSVSWYQQTPGQGLQFLFEYFSETQRNKGNFPGRFSGRQFSNSRSEMNVSTLELGDSALYLCASSRTASNEKLFFGSGTQLSVL.

This clonotype was observed a handful of times. The chain links TRBV20-1 to TRBJ2-2, with a tentative D call TRBD2 (6 bases). The CDR3 runs 15 residues. The V and J ends lost 6 bases and 4 bases respectively, with 18 bases between them. Germline CDR1 reads DFQATT; CDR2 reads SNEGSKA (reference sequence). The CDR3 protein is CSAHLGGALTGELFF. The CDR3 DNA is TGCAGTGCCCACCTCGGCGGGGCTCTCACCGGGGAGCTGTTTTTT.

Ten or more counts support this clonotype. This chain uses TRBV12-3 or TRBV12-4 with TRBJ1-1, with D possibly matching TRBD1 (6 bases). This CDR3 has 12 residues. Trimming removed 4 bases from V and 8 bases from J, with 11 bases in between. The chain's CDR3 is CASSYGTTEAFF. The CDR3, as DNA: TGTGCCAGCAGTTATGGGACAACCGAAGCTTTCTTT.

The chain is built from TRBV27 and TRBJ1-1; D call uncertain. CDR3 length equals 12 residues. V lost 6 bases and J 1 base, leaving 6 bases between the germline ends. In germline, CDR1 is MNHEY, CDR2 SMNVEV (reference sequence). The CDR3 region is CASRAPNTEAFF. Written as DNA, the CDR3 is TGTGCCAGCAGGGCCCCGAACACTGAAGCTTTCTTT.

This clonotype was counted only a few times. The chain is built from TRBV12-3 or TRBV12-4 and TRBJ2-7; 9 bases map to TRBD1. This CDR3 is built from 15 residues. With V trimmed by 7 bases and J by 0 bases, 7 bases remained unmatched. CDR3 bases: TGTGCCAGCAAAACAGGGGGCTCTAGCTCCTACGAGCAGTACTTC. This gives the protein CASKTGGSSSYEQYF.

This clonotype has only a few counts. This sequence joins TRBV2 and TRBJ2-7; D is undetermined. The CDR3 is made up of 14 amino acids. V gave up 3 bases and J gave up 1 base, with 10 bases separating them. Germline lookup yields CDR1 SNHLY and CDR2 FYNNEI. The CDR3 nucleotides are TGTGCCAGCAGTGATGGGCTACTTTCCTACGAGCAGTACTTC. Protein sequence: CASSDGLLSYEQYF. Full variable domain (missing parts from reference TRBV2 and TRBJ2-7): EPEVTQTPSHQVTQMGQEVILRCVPISNHLYFYWYRQILGQKVEFLVSFYNNEISEKSEIFDDQFSVERPDGSNFTLKIRSTKLEDSAMYFCASSDGLLSYEQYFGPGTRLTVT.

As regards this clonotype: A much larger clone sits a single nucleotide away, making a read error possible. This chain joins TRBV28 and TRBJ2-7; TRBD2 might be the D (5 bases). The CDR3 consists of 12 residues. The germline V gene has CDR1 MDHEN and CDR2 SYDVKM. The CDR3 DNA is TGTGCCAGCCTCCGGGGAAGCTACGAGCGGTACTTC. Encoded protein: CASLRGSYERYF.